This entry describes one T cell receptor beta chain. Original processing methods: Reference gene primers were amplified, and this amplification served to estimate nucleated cell counts. Sequencing used immunoSEQ multiplex PCR; TCRdb keeps in-frame clones, though not all of them. From that table come the V and J calls and clone size; the DNA was used to work out D and trimming. Here the sample spans 160,000 or so clones, roughly 84% being singletons. The sample originates from a study of blood T cell repertoires in COVID-19. Study-level information: Both acute and convalescent COVID-19 samples were obtained from the United States, Italy and Spain. Sources were T cells, B-cell-depleted T cells, or PBMCs; the material itself was cDNA or gDNA.

Germline V gene data show CDR1 as LNHDA and CDR2 as SQIVND (reference sequence). The CDR3 is made up of 13 amino acids. V dropped 3 bases and J dropped 4 bases, with 9 bases sitting between them. This sequence joins TRBV19 and TRBJ1-1; D is unresolved. This clonotype originated in a woman between 50 and 59 years old with COVID-19, enrolled during active disease. Source material: peripheral blood. CDR3 sequence: CASSMSQFTEAFF. The CDR3 nucleotides read TGTGCCAGTAGTATGTCACAGTTCACTGAAGCTTTCTTT.